The 2 T cell receptor beta chains listed next were all sequenced from one sample in a study of blood T cell repertoires in COVID-19. Repertoires were generated with immunoSEQ multiplex PCR, while TCRdb's copy carries only in-frame clones and drops some. This table holds hundreds of thousands of clones, approximately 86% found once. Sequencing was carried out using peripheral blood. All receptors derive from a human donor in a cohort sampled during active COVID-19.

V gene TRBV28 combines with J gene TRBJ1-2; 8 nucleotides align to TRBD1. There are 14 residues in the CDR3. The J segment lost 4 bases and the V segment lost 5 bases, leaving 6 bases of the junction unmatched. CDR1 is MDHEN and CDR2 is SYDVKM in the germline V gene. In DNA form, the CDR3 reads TGTGCCAGCAGTCGACAGGGGTCACCCTATGGCTACACCTTC. This codes for CASSRQGSPYGYTF.

The chain links TRBV11-2 to TRBJ2-1; D unresolved. With 3 bases removed from V and 0 bases from J, the gap between germline ends came to 6 bases. CDR1 is SGHAT and CDR2 is FQNNGV in the germline V gene. This CDR3 region has 14 residues. The DNA for the CDR3 is TGTGCCAGCAGCTTTGGCAGCTCCTACAATGAGCAGTTCTTC. Translating it yields CASSFGSSYNEQFF.